These T cell receptor beta chains were read from a single sample in a study of shared clonotypes between healthy human individuals. The protocol was immunoSEQ multiplex PCR, while the TCRdb copy is restricted to in-frame clones and leaves out a portion. Found here are fewer than 650,000 clones, around 78% of them singletons; the top ten hold about 12%. The sequenced material came from PBMCs. These receptors were collected from a woman aged 40 to 50 in good health. Some clones in this sample may be carry-over from other donors' samples. The CDR3 runs from the conserved cysteine through the conserved F or W. The order of the fields is CDR3 length, J gene, clone size, V gene, D gene, CDR3 DNA, CDR3 protein. The D gene is left open where the match is weak. Where a row states a size, it is once, few, many or the class of an expanded clone; other rows omit it.

CDR3 length: 15; J gene: TRBJ2-2; clone size: -; V gene: TRBV10-1; D gene: TRBD2; CDR3 DNA: TGCGCCAGCAGTGAGACTAGCGGGGGCACCGGGGAGCTGTTTTTT; CDR3 protein: CASSETSGGTGELFF
CDR3 length: 15; J gene: TRBJ2-7; clone size: -; V gene: TRBV23-1; D gene: -; CDR3 DNA: TGCGCCAGCAGTCAACGCAGGGGATTCTCCTACGAGCAGTACTTC; CDR3 protein: CASSQRRGFSYEQYF
CDR3 length: 14; J gene: TRBJ1-1; clone size: -; V gene: TRBV2; D gene: -; CDR3 DNA: TGTGCCAGCAGTGAGTACACCCCAGACACTGAAGCTTTCTTT; CDR3 protein: CASSEYTPDTEAFF
CDR3 length: 14; J gene: TRBJ1-1; clone size: -; V gene: TRBV7-9; D gene: -; CDR3 DNA: TGTGCCAGCAGCTTTAGCCCCTCAAAGGCTGAAGCTTTCTTT; CDR3 protein: CASSFSPSKAEAFF
CDR3 length: 14; J gene: TRBJ2-1; clone size: few; V gene: TRBV7-9; D gene: TRBD2; CDR3 DNA: TGTGCCAGCAGAGGCACTAGCGGGAACAATGAGCAGTTCTTC; CDR3 protein: CASRGTSGNNEQFF
CDR3 length: 15; J gene: TRBJ2-6; clone size: -; V gene: TRBV4-2; D gene: -; CDR3 DNA: TGTGCCAGCAGCCAAGGGGGTACTGGGGCCAACGTCCTGACTTTC; CDR3 protein: CASSQGGTGANVLTF
CDR3 length: 13; J gene: TRBJ1-1; clone size: -; V gene: TRBV19; D gene: -; CDR3 DNA: TGTGCCAGTACTTATGGGCTGAACACTGAAGCTTTCTTT; CDR3 protein: CASTYGLNTEAFF
CDR3 length: 15; J gene: TRBJ2-4; clone size: -; V gene: TRBV28; D gene: -; CDR3 DNA: TGTGCCAGCAGTTTAAGGTGGCAGACCAAAAACATTCAGTACTTC; CDR3 protein: CASSLRWQTKNIQYF
CDR3 length: 15; J gene: TRBJ2-1; clone size: once; V gene: TRBV28; D gene: TRBD2; CDR3 DNA: TGTGCCAGCAGTTCCAAGCGGGAGCCCTACAATGAGCAGTTCTTC; CDR3 protein: CASSSKREPYNEQFF
CDR3 length: 14; J gene: TRBJ2-7; clone size: few; V gene: TRBV5-1; D gene: TRBD2; CDR3 DNA: TGCGCCAGCAGCTTGGCGGGACTAGGTGGCGAGCAGTACTTC; CDR3 protein: CASSLAGLGGEQYF
CDR3 length: 10; J gene: TRBJ2-3; clone size: -; V gene: TRBV27; D gene: -; CDR3 DNA: TGTGCCAGCGGCACAGATACGCAGTATTTT; CDR3 protein: CASGTDTQYF
CDR3 length: 12; J gene: TRBJ2-7; clone size: -; V gene: TRBV6-1; D gene: -; CDR3 DNA: TGTGCCAGCAACAAATACTCCTACGAGCAGTACTTC; CDR3 protein: CASNKYSYEQYF
CDR3 length: 19; J gene: TRBJ2-1; clone size: -; V gene: TRBV14; D gene: TRBD2; CDR3 DNA: TGTGCCAGCACCCCGAAGATCGGATTAGCGGGAGGGAGGTACGATGAGCAGTTCTTC; CDR3 protein: CASTPKIGLAGGRYDEQFF
CDR3 length: 15; J gene: TRBJ2-3; clone size: -; V gene: TRBV7-3; D gene: TRBD2; CDR3 DNA: TGTGCCAGCAGTCCAGGACTAGCGGACACAGATACGCAGTATTTT; CDR3 protein: CASSPGLADTDTQYF
CDR3 length: 14; J gene: TRBJ2-1; clone size: -; V gene: TRBV30; D gene: TRBD2; CDR3 DNA: TGTGCCTGGGCGTTAGCGGGAGGTTTGGATGAGCAGTTCTTC; CDR3 protein: CAWALAGGLDEQFF
CDR3 length: 13; J gene: TRBJ2-7; clone size: -; V gene: TRBV4-1; D gene: TRBD1; CDR3 DNA: TGCGCCAGCAGAGCAGGGGGCGGGTACGAGCAGTACTTC; CDR3 protein: CASRAGGGYEQYF
CDR3 length: 14; J gene: TRBJ2-1; clone size: -; V gene: TRBV5-1; D gene: TRBD2; CDR3 DNA: TGCGCCAGCAGCACCCCGACTAGCGACAATGAGCAGTTCTTC; CDR3 protein: CASSTPTSDNEQFF
CDR3 length: 14; J gene: TRBJ1-4; clone size: many; V gene: TRBV7-9; D gene: TRBD1; CDR3 DNA: TGTGCCAGCAGCGAAACAGGGGGCATGGAAAAACTGTTTTTT; CDR3 protein: CASSETGGMEKLFF
CDR3 length: 14; J gene: TRBJ1-5; clone size: -; V gene: TRBV6-1; D gene: TRBD1; CDR3 DNA: TGTGCCAGCAGGGGGACAGGGGGAGGTCAGCCCCAGCATTTT; CDR3 protein: CASRGTGGGQPQHF
CDR3 length: 16; J gene: TRBJ2-7; clone size: -; V gene: TRBV15; D gene: TRBD1; CDR3 DNA: TGTGCCACCAGCAGACGGACAGGCGACAGCTCCTACGAGCAGTACTTC; CDR3 protein: CATSRRTGDSSYEQYF
CDR3 length: 14; J gene: TRBJ2-7; clone size: -; V gene: TRBV5-4; D gene: -; CDR3 DNA: TGTGCCAGCAGCTTTTCGGCAGGCACCTACGAGCAGTACTTC; CDR3 protein: CASSFSAGTYEQYF
CDR3 length: 16; J gene: TRBJ2-6; clone size: -; V gene: TRBV28; D gene: -; CDR3 DNA: TGTGCCAGCAGTTTAGCGGGGTCCTCTGGGGCCAACGTCCTGACTTTC; CDR3 protein: CASSLAGSSGANVLTF
CDR3 length: 15; J gene: TRBJ2-1; clone size: few; V gene: TRBV11-2; D gene: TRBD2; CDR3 DNA: TGTGCCAGCAGTGATAGCGGGATCTCCTACAATGAGCAGTTCTTC; CDR3 protein: CASSDSGISYNEQFF
CDR3 length: 14; J gene: TRBJ2-5; clone size: -; V gene: TRBV5-1; D gene: TRBD1; CDR3 DNA: TGCGCCAGCAGTCCGGGGACAGGGGAAGAGACCCAGTACTTC; CDR3 protein: CASSPGTGEETQYF
CDR3 length: 15; J gene: TRBJ2-7; clone size: -; V gene: TRBV4-3; D gene: -; CDR3 DNA: TGCGCCAGCAGCCCGGACACTGGGCGCCGCTACGAGCAGTACTTC; CDR3 protein: CASSPDTGRRYEQYF
CDR3 length: 15; J gene: TRBJ1-3; clone size: -; V gene: TRBV7-2; D gene: TRBD1; CDR3 DNA: TGTGCCAGCAGCTTACAGGGGGTCCGACTAAACACCATATATTTT; CDR3 protein: CASSLQGVRLNTIYF
CDR3 length: 12; J gene: TRBJ2-3; clone size: -; V gene: TRBV5-4; D gene: -; CDR3 DNA: TGTGCCAGCAGCTTGGGGCGGGATACGCAGTATTTT; CDR3 protein: CASSLGRDTQYF
CDR3 length: 15; J gene: TRBJ2-3; clone size: -; V gene: TRBV2; D gene: -; CDR3 DNA: TGTGCCAGCAGTGGTCAGAGAACTAGCACAGATACGCAGTATTTT; CDR3 protein: CASSGQRTSTDTQYF